Listed here are 29 T cell receptor beta chains from one sample, sequenced in a study of shared clonotypes between healthy human individuals. Only CD45RO-negative cells positively selected for CCR7 counted as naive CD8 cells, so terminally differentiated effector memory CD45RA+ cells were excluded. Measured with immunoSEQ multiplex PCR; TCRdb has only the in-frame clones, and not every one. The data hold millions of clones, with about 95% observed a single time. Sample: naive CD8+ T cells sorted from blood. The receptors come from a man aged 18 to 30 in good health.

This sequence joins TRBV4-3 and TRBJ2-1; TRBD1 is a possible D gene (6 bases). V lost 1 base and J lost 8, with 12 bases in between. Germline CDR1 LGHNA, CDR2 YSLEER. The CDR3 length is 14 residues. CDR3 region: CASSQVQDRDEQFF. For the CDR3, the DNA is TGCGCCAGCAGCCAAGTACAGGACAGAGATGAGCAGTTCTTC.

The rearrangement joins TRBV28 to TRBJ1-2; 7 bases line up with TRBD1. The CDR3 has 18 amino acids. Germline assignment: CDR1 MDHEN and CDR2 SYDVKM. The junction had 13 bases not matched to a gene; V was cut back by 2 bases and J by 1 base. The CDR3 sequence: CASSLGAPLGGLNYGYTF. The CDR3, as DNA: TGTGCCAGCAGTTTAGGGGCGCCTCTAGGGGGCCTTAACTATGGCTACACCTTC.

The chain links TRBV7-9 to TRBJ2-3, with a weak D call TRBD1 (6 bases). The CDR3 covers 16 residues. The V end lost 1 base, the J end lost 2 bases, and 13 bases lay between the germline ends. Germline V CDR1 and CDR2: SEHNR, FQNEAQ (reference sequence). CDR3 DNA: TGTGCCAGCAGCTTAGGACAGGAGTGGGCCACAGATACGCAGTATTTT. Amino acids: CASSLGQEWATDTQYF.

This clone has a single count. V and J are TRBV2 and TRBJ2-5; TRBD2 agrees at 8 bases. This CDR3 region has 14 residues. With 2 bases clipped from V and 4 bases from J, the junction kept 3 bases outside the gene matches. Germline lookup yields CDR1 SNHLY and CDR2 FYNNEI. The CDR3: CASSELAGSETQYF. CDR3 nucleotides: TGTGCCAGCAGTGAACTAGCGGGTTCAGAGACCCAGTACTTC. Filled out from reference TRBV2 and TRBJ2-5, the complete variable domain reads EPEVTQTPSHQVTQMGQEVILRCVPISNHLYFYWYRQILGQKVEFLVSFYNNEISEKSEIFDDQFSVERPDGSNFTLKIRSTKLEDSAMYFCASSELAGSETQYFGPGTRLLVL.

V usage is TRBV7-2 and J usage is TRBJ1-6; D remains ambiguous. The CDR3 runs to 13 residues. CDR1 and CDR2 (germline): SGHTA, FQGNSA. V lost 1 base to trimming and J lost 11 bases, with 9 bases between them. CDR3 protein: CASSLDPLTPLHF. The DNA for the CDR3 is TGTGCCAGCAGCTTAGACCCACTCACACCCCTCCACTTT.

This clone was recorded once. The CDR3 coding sequence is TGTGCCTGGACTTGGGCCGGTTACACAGATACGCAGTATTTT. This sequence encodes CAWTWAGYTDTQYF. The chain links TRBV30 to TRBJ2-3; D not resolved. The CDR3 spans 14 residues. With 4 bases removed from V and 2 bases from J, the gap between germline ends came to 13 bases. CDR1 and CDR2 from the germline V gene are GTSNPN and SVGIG (reference sequence).

The rearrangement links TRBV7-9 to TRBJ1-1; D is uncertain. CDR1 and CDR2 (germline): SEHNR, FQNEAQ (reference sequence). CDR3 size: 15 residues. The V end was cut by 4 bases, the J end by 4 bases, with 16 bases between. DNA of the CDR3: TGTGCCAGCAGCTATCTCGGCGGTAACCCCACTGAAGCTTTCTTT. Translating gives CASSYLGGNPTEAFF.

V gene TRBV11-2 combines with J gene TRBJ2-3; 13 bases align to TRBD2. The CDR3 contains 17 residues. The germline V gene has CDR1 SGHAT and CDR2 FQNNGV. V dropped 4 bases and J dropped 2; count of bases not matched to a gene: 6. CDR3 loop: CASSSLTSGGATDTQYF. The CDR3 region has the DNA TGTGCCAGCAGCTCCCTAACTAGCGGGGGGGCCACAGATACGCAGTATTTT.

This CDR3 is CASSTSQGWNTGELFF. CDR3 bases: TGTGCCAGCAGCACCTCACAGGGTTGGAACACCGGGGAGCTGTTTTTT. The chain combines TRBV7-2 with TRBJ2-2; TRBD1 is a possible D gene (6 bases). V was clipped by 5 bases and J by 1 base, with 14 bases between them. This CDR3 comprises 16 residues. Per germline, CDR1 SGHTA and CDR2 FQGNSA.

The genes are TRBV6-6 and TRBJ1-4; 7 positions agree with TRBD1. V dropped 1 base and J dropped 7; count of bases not matched to a gene: 6. The CDR3 is made up of 15 amino acids. Germline V gene data show CDR1 as MNHNY and CDR2 as SVGAGI (reference sequence). CDR3 residues: CASSYWEQGSEKLFF. CDR3 DNA sequence: TGTGCCAGCAGTTACTGGGAACAGGGGTCTGAAAAACTGTTTTTT.

The chain carries TRBV6-6 and TRBJ2-7; 9 bases line up with TRBD2. Trimming removed 5 bases from V and 2 bases from J; junction bases left unmatched: 4. The CDR3 sequence is 14 residues long. The germline V gene has CDR1 MNHNY and CDR2 SVGAGI (reference sequence). The CDR3 nucleotides are TGTGCCAGCAGTGCTAGCGGGGAAACCTACGAGCAGTACTTC. It specifies CASSASGETYEQYF.

The J gene is TRBJ2-7, the V gene TRBV29-1, with 8 bases matching TRBD1. The germline CDR1 and CDR2 sequences are SQVTM and ANQGSEA. The CDR3 consists of 13 residues. J gave up 7 bases and V 4 bases, and 9 bases lay outside the gene matches. CDR3 residues: CSVVGRGLGEQYF. The CDR3 nucleotides read TGCAGCGTTGTGGGCAGGGGGCTGGGAGAGCAGTACTTC.

The V and J genes are TRBV6-4 and TRBJ1-5; the D gene is possibly TRBD1 (5 bases). Deletions cut 4 bases from V and 0 bases from J, with 10 bases between. CDR3 size: 15 residues. Germline V CDR1 and CDR2: MRHNA, SNTAGT. In nucleotides, the CDR3 is TGTGCCAGCAGTGCCCCAGGGTATAGCAATCAGCCCCAGCATTTT. Translated: CASSAPGYSNQPQHF.

The V gene is TRBV29-1, the J gene TRBJ1-5, with 8 bases that match TRBD1. The CDR3 contains 17 residues. Trimming removed 6 bases from V and 6 bases from J; junction bases left unmatched: 19. Germline CDR1 reads SQVTM; CDR2 reads ANQGSEA. CDR3 residues: CSVAKVPEPGGRQPQHF. CDR3 nucleotides: TGCAGCGTCGCCAAGGTCCCCGAGCCAGGGGGCCGTCAGCCCCAGCATTTT.

V gene TRBV9 combines with J gene TRBJ2-3; D possibly corresponds to TRBD1 (5 bases). The CDR3 totals 13 residues. Looked up from germline, CDR1 is SGDLS and CDR2 is YYNGEE. V lost 3 bases to trimming and J lost 4 bases, with 9 bases between them. CDR3 loop: CASSDKGADTQYF. The CDR3 coding sequence is TGTGCCAGCAGCGACAAAGGGGCAGATACGCAGTATTTT.

This chain links TRBV2 with TRBJ2-2; D is undetermined. Germline V gene lookup returns CDR1 SNHLY and CDR2 FYNNEI. CDR3 length equals 13 residues. The V gene lost 8 bases and the J gene lost 1 base, with 8 bases spanning the gap. The CDR3 reads CASRDQNTGELFF. As DNA, the CDR3 is TGTGCCAGCCGCGACCAGAACACCGGGGAGCTGTTTTTT.

V is TRBV6-1 and J is TRBJ2-1, with D possibly TRBD1 on 6 matching bases. The CDR3 covers 12 residues. Trimming shortened V by 5 bases and J by 7 bases, and 9 bases separated the two germline ends. Germline V gives CDR1 MNHNS, CDR2 SASEGT. The CDR3 sequence is CASSKGGNEQFF. DNA for the CDR3: TGTGCCAGCAGTAAAGGGGGTAATGAGCAGTTCTTC.

On this clone: Additional DNA sequences in this sample encode the identical CDR3. The CDR3 region is CASSVALGEETQYF. DNA for the CDR3: TGTGCCAGCAGCGTAGCCCTAGGAGAAGAGACCCAGTACTTC. The chain couples TRBV9 to TRBJ2-5; D uncertain. This CDR3 region has 14 residues. Looked up from germline, CDR1 is SGDLS and CDR2 is YYNGEE. V was trimmed by 0 bases and J by 3 bases, leaving 9 bases between them.

The CDR3 coding sequence is TGTGCCAGTAGTAGACCTGTACAGGGCAACACTGAAGCTTTCTTT. It translates to CASSRPVQGNTEAFF. The genes are TRBV19 and TRBJ1-1; possible D gene TRBD1, 6 bases. Trimming removed 4 bases from V and 2 bases from J, with 14 bases in between. The CDR3 length is 15 residues. The germline V gene has CDR1 LNHDA and CDR2 SQIVND (reference sequence).

The chain links TRBV27 to TRBJ2-1, with D perhaps TRBD1 (6 bases). V was clipped by 3 bases and J by 4 bases, with 13 bases between them. This CDR3 contains 15 residues. The V gene's germline CDR1 is MNHEY and CDR2 SMNVEV (reference sequence). CDR3 DNA sequence: TGTGCCAGCAGTTTGGGGGCTAGTTCTTACAATGAGCAGTTCTTC. Translation: CASSLGASSYNEQFF.

This chain connects TRBV9 to TRBJ2-7; D may be TRBD1 or TRBD2 (5 bases each). The length of the CDR3 is 15 residues. CDR1 SGDLS and CDR2 YYNGEE come from the germline V gene. Trimming stripped 0 bases from V and 2 bases from J, with 12 bases between. Here the CDR3 DNA reads TGTGCCAGCAGCGTAGGTAGGCAGGGAGCCTACGAGCAGTACTTC. Translation: CASSVGRQGAYEQYF.

V and J are TRBV9 and TRBJ2-2, with D uncertain. CDR3 length equals 16 residues. V gave up 0 bases and J gave up 1 base, with 10 bases separating them. The germline CDR1 and CDR2 sequences are SGDLS and YYNGEE. CDR3 DNA sequence: TGTGCCAGCAGCGTAGAACAGAGACTGAACACCGGGGAGCTGTTTTTT. This codes for CASSVEQRLNTGELFF.

V and J are TRBV29-1 and TRBJ2-1; TRBD1 aligns across 7 bases. V was clipped by 7 bases and J by 2 bases; unmatched bases: 8. Germline-derived CDR1 and CDR2 are SQVTM and ANQGSEA. This CDR3 contains 14 residues. CDR3 DNA: TGCAGCGCACCGGGACAGACAGCCTACAATGAGCAGTTCTTC. Amino acid sequence: CSAPGQTAYNEQFF.

The chain employs TRBV4-1 and TRBJ2-7; tentatively, D is TRBD2 (5 bases). V shed 2 bases and J shed 6 bases, with 14 bases lying between them. The CDR3 has 14 amino acids. Germline CDR1 reads MGHRA; CDR2 reads YSYEKL. CDR3 in DNA: TGCGCCAGCAGCCAACGTGTCGGGGTAGGCGAGCAGTACTTC. It yields the protein CASSQRVGVGEQYF.

This sequence joins TRBV5-4 and TRBJ2-7; 9 nucleotides align to TRBD2. Germline V lookup: CDR1 SGHNT, CDR2 YYREEE (reference sequence). CDR3 length: 14 residues. After removal of 2 bases from V and 10 bases from J, the junction contained 10 bases not matched to a gene. This chain's CDR3 is CASSLSLAGPEQYF. The DNA of the CDR3 is TGTGCCAGCAGCTTAAGCCTAGCGGGACCCGAACAGTACTTC.

This clone has only one observation. In the same sample, other DNA sequences code for this CDR3. The chain couples TRBV6-5 to TRBJ1-3; D ambiguous. V was cut by 2 bases and J by 1 base, with 3 bases left in between. Germline V gene data show CDR1 as MNHEY and CDR2 as SVGAGI. There are 13 residues in the CDR3. The DNA for the CDR3 is TGTGCCAGCAGTTACGATTCTGGAAACACCATATATTTT. Translated: CASSYDSGNTIYF.

The chain is built from TRBV6-5 and TRBJ2-5, with D possibly being TRBD2 (5 bases). Germline lookup yields CDR1 MNHEY and CDR2 SVGAGI. Trimming took off 2 bases at V and 4 bases at J, with 14 bases between the two ends. This CDR3 is 15 amino acids long. In DNA form, the CDR3 reads TGTGCCAGCAGTTACGCCCGCGTGGCGGGAGAGACCCAGTACTTC. It encodes CASSYARVAGETQYF.

This chain joins TRBV11-2 and TRBJ2-7; 7 nucleotides agree with TRBD2. The V and J ends lost 1 base and 0 bases, in that order; junction bases with no gene match: 9. The CDR3 loop spans 17 amino acids. Germline assignment: CDR1 SGHAT and CDR2 FQNNGV. The CDR3 DNA sequence: TGTGCCAGCAGCTTAGTTCGGCTAGCGGCAGGCTCCTACGAGCAGTACTTC. It translates to CASSLVRLAAGSYEQYF.

On this clone itself: The junction shows a germline mismatch at one end, possibly a read error. In the same sample, other DNA sequences code for this CDR3. This chain links TRBV7-7 with TRBJ2-3; D possibly uses TRBD1 or TRBD2 (5 bases each). The CDR3 contains 13 residues. From germline, CDR1 is SSHAT and CDR2 FNYEAQ (reference sequence). The CDR3 DNA reads as TGTGCTAGCAGCTTATGGGACGGGGATACGCAGTATTTT. This gives the protein CASSLWDGDTQYF.